Listed here is a single T cell receptor (beta chain). Its antigen is still unknown. There are no base qualities to consult, and no much larger clone falls within one base. These data are taken from a study of T cells after yellow fever vaccination (dated by TCRdb to between 2019 and 2020). Regarding the research as a whole: Libraries from fractions with low cell numbers were prepared with the SMART-Seq v4 Ultra Low Input RNA kit. To track T-cell clones before and after primary and booster YFV17D yellow fever vaccination, bulk TCR alpha and beta repertoires were sequenced longitudinally. The cohort comprised two healthy male donors, one aged 18 to 30 and one aged 30 to 39 years. Bulk PBMC replicates and cell subsets were isolated from blood drawn at multiple timepoints before and after both primary and secondary immunization. Study-level results and caveats: After the booster, most of the clones that had expanded following primary vaccination were detected again (approximately 96% of CD4 and around 90% of CD8), which suggests that memory was broadly maintained. The secondary T-cell response was found to be weaker but faster than the primary response, with a peak reached on day 5 rather than on day 15. A small fraction of clonotypes appeared in both the CD4 and CD8 compartments, likely as a result of convergent recombination. Because abundant contaminating clonotypes from the bulk population could be contained in FACS-sorted repertoires, computational filtering was required. Because the study included only two donors, the extent to which the findings can be generalized is limited.

A distance of 16 bases separates the germline ends of V and J, which lose 4 bases and 7 bases respectively. From a lookup of the germline V gene (reference sequence), CDR1 and CDR2 are LGHDT and YNNKEL. Measured from the cysteine to the phenylalanine, the CDR3 is 15 residues long. Only the CDR3 portion is preserved as DNA: 45 bases, with reading frame beginning at the first base. The treatment or condition tag for this specimen amounts to: live attenuated yellow fever vaccine strain. Two biological replicates of bulk PBMCs were collected at each blood-draw timepoint. A standard Ficoll-Paque protocol was used to isolate PBMCs from peripheral blood. TriZol was used to extract RNA from bulk PBMCs, from CD4 and CD8 fractions, and from dextramer-positive and dextramer-negative fractions. TCR cDNA was made using 5'RACE template switching, a step that added a universal primer site and unique molecular identifiers. cDNA synthesis was primed from both the TCR alpha and TCR beta constant segments. Libraries were amplified in two PCR steps, with sample barcodes and sequencing adapters added in the second step. Sequencing of libraries was performed on Illumina HiSeq 2500 (2x100 bp) or NovaSeq (2x150 bp). The paper's processing steps were these. Demultiplexing of reads and collapsing into UMI consensus sequences were performed with MIGEC, and V(D)J alignment was carried out with MiXCR. Vaccine-responding clonotypes were defined with edgeR using replicate PBMC samples, requiring FDR below 0.01 and a log2 fold change above 5 up to day 15. CD4 or CD8 identity was assigned to each bulk clonotype according to whether the clonotype was present at higher abundance in the sequenced CD4 repertoire or the sequenced CD8 repertoire. TCRdb reanalyzed the raw reads on its own, using fastp at Q25 for trimming and MiXCR for clone calling, and kept in-frame beta chains. One record per CDR3 amino acid sequence lists the most common genes and DNA. TCRdb's processing, not the authors', yielded these V and J calls. Recorded for this sample are 360,000 or so distinct CDR3 sequences; roughly 11% of them occurred a single time. Of the sample, around 20% is held by the ten largest clones.

The TCR originated in a man in his late teens or twenties who received the YFV17D yellow fever vaccine. The sequencing used PBMCs, collected on the day of the first yellow fever vaccination. This receptor chain uses TRBV3-1 and TRBJ2-2; the D segment could be TRBD2, given 5 matching bases. DNA sequence: TGTGCCAGCAGCCGTCCCCCGGGATACGGCGGGGAGCTGTTTTTT. This translates into CASSRPPGYGGELFF.